This T cell receptor (beta chain) was sequenced in a study of blood T cell repertoires in COVID-19. In the study overall: The cDNA or gDNA used as material had been derived from T cells, B-cell-depleted T cells, or PBMCs.

The CDR3 runs to 16 residues. Trimming took 0 bases from V and 3 from J; bases not matched to a gene: 5. The V gene's germline CDR1 is LNHDA and CDR2 SQIVND (reference sequence). One Seattle source followed patients from active infection through their disease course. Some clones are missing from TCRdb's copy, which holds only in-frame ones; the method was immunoSEQ multiplex PCR. Among nearly 70,000 clones listed, nearly 90% were seen once. This TCR came from a woman aged 50 to 65 with COVID-19, enrolled during active disease. The chain is built from TRBV19 and TRBJ2-7, with 10 bases lining up with TRBD2. Sequencing was done on a sample of peripheral blood. The CDR3 nucleotides read TGTGCCAGTAGTATAGATGCAGCGGGAGGGAGCTACGAGCAGTACTTC. Translated, it gives CASSIDAAGGSYEQYF.